Shown below are 9 T cell receptor beta chains from a single sample sequenced in a study of T-cell reconstitution after alpha-beta-depleted transplantation in children. During its preparation, the TCRbeta library received unique molecular identifiers. TCRdb re-analysed the PCR reads in MiXCR, keeping a single row per CDR3 protein. The sample has some 200,000 distinct CDR3 sequences, about 6.3% seen once. Sequencing was performed on PBMCs from the stem cell graft donor, taken from the stem cell graft. The receptors derive from a human donor who donated a stem cell graft to a child with Wiskott-Aldrich syndrome.

In this sample, this clonotype turned up a few times. The V gene is TRBV24-1, the J gene TRBJ2-1; 13 positions match TRBD2. The V gene end was trimmed by 2 bases and the J gene end by 4 bases; junction bases not matched to a gene: 10. CDR1 KGHDR and CDR2 SFDVKD come from the germline V gene. The CDR3 runs 19 residues. In DNA form, the CDR3 reads TGTGCCACCAGTGATTCCGGACTAGCGGGGGCCCCTTTTTACAATGAGCAGTTCTTC. Residues: CATSDSGLAGAPFYNEQFF.

There are a few counts of this clonotype. V gene TRBV2 combines with J gene TRBJ2-2; TRBD1 agrees at 10 bases. Germline-derived CDR1 and CDR2 are SNHLY and FYNNEI. The CDR3 runs 15 residues. V dropped 7 bases and J dropped 6; count of bases not matched to a gene: 8. The CDR3 loop is CASTWDRGSPGELFF. Written as DNA, the CDR3 is TGTGCCAGCACCTGGGACAGGGGATCCCCCGGGGAGCTGTTTTTT.

The genes are TRBV14 and TRBJ2-4, with D perhaps assigned TRBD1 or TRBD2 (5 bases each). The germline gives CDR1 SGHDN, CDR2 FVKESK. CDR3 size: 19 residues. V was trimmed by 3 bases and J by 2 bases, leaving 23 bases between them. This chain's CDR3 is CASSQSDLPGLLTKNIQYF. Written as DNA, the CDR3 is TGTGCCAGCAGCCAGTCGGACCTCCCGGGGCTTTTGACCAAAAACATTCAGTACTTC. The full variable domain, completed using reference TRBV14 and TRBJ2-4, is EAGVTQFPSHSVIEKGQTVTLRCDPISGHDNLYWYRRVMGKEIKFLLHFVKESKQDESGMPNNRFLAERTGGTYSTLKVQPAELEDSGVYFCASSQSDLPGLLTKNIQYFGAGTRLSVL.

In its sample, this clonotype was seen many times. The V gene is TRBV5-1, the J gene TRBJ2-7; 7 bases align to TRBD1. The CDR3 is 14 amino acids. After removal of 3 bases from V and 3 bases from J, the junction contained 6 bases not matched to a gene. Per the germline V gene, CDR1 is SGHRS and CDR2 is YFSETQ. The CDR3 loop is CASSYSRQGYEQYF. DNA for the CDR3: TGCGCCAGCAGCTATTCTCGACAGGGCTACGAGCAGTACTTC. The full variable domain, its missing parts supplied by reference TRBV5-1 and TRBJ2-7, is KAGVTQTPRYLIKTRGQQVTLSCSPISGHRSVSWYQQTPGQGLQFLFEYFSETQRNKGNFPGRFSGRQFSNSRSEMNVSTLELGDSALYLCASSYSRQGYEQYFGPGTRLTVT.

This clonotype was counted ten times or more. The rearrangement uses TRBV24-1 and TRBJ2-5; D gene unclear. V lost 1 base, J lost 7 bases, and 9 bases lay in between. The CDR3 contains 13 residues. In germline, CDR1 is KGHDR, CDR2 SFDVKD. In DNA form, the CDR3 reads TGTGCCACCAGTGATTTTGACTCCCCGACCCAGTACTTC. This gives the protein CATSDFDSPTQYF.

This clonotype was counted between two and nine times. V usage is TRBV18 and J usage is TRBJ2-5; 7 nucleotides agree with TRBD1. In germline, CDR1 is KGHSH, CDR2 LQKENI. The junction had 7 bases not matched to a gene; V was cut back by 1 base and J by 5 bases. The CDR3 contains 15 residues. The CDR3 spells CASSPRQGNLETQYF. CDR3 sequence (DNA): TGTGCCAGCTCACCACGACAGGGCAACTTGGAGACCCAGTACTTC.

This clonotype was counted only a few times. The V gene is TRBV20-1, the J gene TRBJ1-1; possible D gene TRBD1, 6 bases. Looked up from germline, CDR1 is DFQATT and CDR2 is SNEGSKA (reference sequence). V lost 4 bases to trimming and J lost 3 bases, with 9 bases between them. CDR3 length: 12 residues. Here the CDR3 reads CSAIGGHTEAFF. The DNA for the CDR3 is TGCAGTGCTATAGGGGGGCACACTGAAGCTTTCTTT.

The chain couples TRBV6-2 or TRBV6-3 to TRBJ2-7; D may correspond to TRBD1 or TRBD2 (5 bases each). In germline, CDR1 is MNHEY, CDR2 SVGEGT. Trimming took off 7 bases at V and 0 bases at J, with 10 bases between the two ends. This CDR3 spans 13 amino acids. The CDR3 region has the DNA TGTGCCAGCAACTGGGACGTCTCCTACGAGCAGTACTTC. The encoded protein is CASNWDVSYEQYF.

This clonotype occurred many times. The rearrangement joins TRBV12-3 or TRBV12-4 to TRBJ1-2; tentatively, D is TRBD1 (5 bases). The V and J ends lost 6 bases and 5 bases respectively, with 16 bases between them. There are 14 residues in the CDR3. CDR3 residues: CASSALGAGYGYTF. The DNA for the CDR3 is TGTGCCAGCAGCGCCCTCGGGGCGGGGTATGGCTACACCTTC.